The clone carrying this T cell receptor (beta chain) was seen at least ten times. Its specificity is not known. Researchers amplified the TCR beta CDR3 regions from RNA transcripts. First-round RT-PCR targeting the TCR CDR3 was performed with the HTBI primer set. MiXCR, applied by TCRdb to the multiplex PCR reads, yields one record per CDR3 protein. The sample yields 140,000 or so distinct CDR3 sequences, less than 25% seen once. Germline V CDR1 and CDR2: MDHEN, SYDVKM. There are 12 residues in the CDR3. Trimming took off 11 bases at V and 7 bases at J, with 15 bases between the two ends. The data stem from a study of T cells in Graves' hyperthyroidism and ophthalmopathy. Uncontrolled infection, other autoimmune disease, pregnancy or lactation disqualified patients from enrolment. A sample of blood taken at first hyperthyroidism diagnosis preceded any ophthalmopathy symptoms. Whole-study results and caveats: A model of 13 V-J pairs discriminated ophthalmopathy from stable hyperthyroidism. Blood shared most expanded thyroid clonotypes above 0.001.

The chain combines TRBV28 with TRBJ2-1; D perhaps matches TRBD2 (6 bases). This sequence was found in a woman between 50 and 59 years old with Graves' hyperthyroidism that later progressed to Graves' ophthalmopathy. Sequencing was done on a sample of blood. This CDR3 is CASRVAGNEQFF. The CDR3 DNA sequence: TGTGCCTCCAGGGTGGCGGGGAATGAGCAGTTCTTC.